This TCR beta chain was obtained from a study of T cells in Graves' hyperthyroidism and ophthalmopathy. General study results and limits: In the analysis, a 13 V-J model separated ophthalmopathy from stable hyperthyroidism. The model forecast ophthalmopathy, anticipating it by a median roughly 6 months before onset.

Trimming pared 0 bases from V and 2 bases from J, leaving 7 bases between. The CDR3 runs to 15 residues. Germline V gene sequence: CDR1 LGHNA, CDR2 YNFKEQ. On this clonotype: No antigen is known for it.

RNA transcripts served as the template for amplifying TCR beta CDR3 regions. Primed by the HTBI set, a first-round RT-PCR was run on the TCR CDR3. TCRdb re-derived calls from the multiplex PCR reads in MiXCR, one entry per CDR3 protein. This sample carries some 300,000 distinct CDR3 sequences, around a fifth of them seen once, and the ten largest clones take under 45%. This TCR was sampled from a man aged 50 to 59 with Graves' ophthalmopathy. The sample comprised blood. V usage is TRBV4-2 and J usage is TRBJ2-2, with D hard to call. CDR3 sequence: CASSQDKTNTGELFF. The CDR3 coding sequence is TGTGCCAGCAGCCAAGATAAGACTAACACCGGGGAGCTGTTTTTT.